Presented here are 19 T cell receptor beta chains from one specimen sequenced in a study of shared clonotypes between healthy human individuals (dated by TCRdb to about 2020). Library prep was done by the immunoSEQ multiplex PCR assay. Not all clones reach the TCRdb copy of this immuneACCESS table, which keeps in-frame sequences only. Checked studies attribute under half of the gap to unresolved V genes and leave the rest unexplained. For this sample there are around 2.5 million clones; roughly 93% appear just once. The ten largest clones add up to about 0.38% of the sample. Sequenced input: naive CD4+ T cells from PBMCs. Sample cell subset or site, as interpreted from the label and publication: CD45RA+ positively selected. These TCRs come from a young man in good health. Some clones in this sample may be carry-over from other donors' samples.

The chain has TRBV19 and TRBJ2-1; 10 bases line up with TRBD2. Germline CDR1 and CDR2: LNHDA and SQIVND (reference sequence). The CDR3 contains 18 residues. Trimming took 2 bases from V and 1 from J; bases not matched to a gene: 8. The CDR3: CASSIKREGGASYNEQFF. DNA for the CDR3: TGTGCCAGTAGTATAAAGCGGGAGGGCGGAGCGTCCTACAATGAGCAGTTCTTC.

The chain links TRBV5-1 to TRBJ1-1, with D possibly matching TRBD1 (6 bases). Trimming stripped 3 bases from V and 3 bases from J, with 12 bases between. Germline-derived CDR1 and CDR2 are SGHRS and YFSETQ. This CDR3 contains 14 residues. The chain's CDR3 is CASSSRGGDTEAFF. For the CDR3, the DNA is TGCGCCAGCAGCTCCAGGGGTGGGGACACTGAAGCTTTCTTT.

The chain couples TRBV25-1 to TRBJ1-2; 7 bases line up with TRBD1. Trimming cost V 1 base and J 10 bases; bases outside gene matches: 9. Germline lookup yields CDR1 MGHDK and CDR2 SYGVNS. CDR3 length: 14 residues. For the CDR3, the DNA is TGTGCCAGCAGTGAATCCCGGGACAGCCTTTTCTACACCTTC. Its protein is CASSESRDSLFYTF.

In the case of this clone: Other DNA sequences from this sample encode an identical CDR3 as well. The chain carries TRBV5-1 and TRBJ2-5; the D is unclear. The length of the CDR3 is 13 residues. V lost 4 bases and J 2 bases, leaving 9 bases between the germline ends. Germline loops: CDR1 SGHRS, CDR2 YFSETQ. The CDR3 region has the DNA TGCGCCAGCAGCCTGATATCACAAGAGACCCAGTACTTC. Amino acid sequence: CASSLISQETQYF. Looking up the rest from reference TRBV5-1 and TRBJ2-5 gives the full variable domain: KAGVTQTPRYLIKTRGQQVTLSCSPISGHRSVSWYQQTPGQGLQFLFEYFSETQRNKGNFPGRFSGRQFSNSRSEMNVSTLELGDSALYLCASSLISQETQYFGPGTRLLVL.

The J gene is TRBJ2-4, the V gene TRBV5-4; unclear D gene. The V gene lost 3 bases and the J gene lost 1 base, with 17 bases spanning the gap. The CDR3 runs 17 residues. From germline, CDR1 is SGHNT and CDR2 YYREEE (reference sequence). The CDR3 protein is CASSSASLLLAKNIQYF. DNA for the CDR3: TGTGCCAGCAGCTCGGCTTCCCTACTACTGGCCAAAAACATTCAGTACTTC. The entire variable domain, with the rest obtained from reference TRBV5-4 and TRBJ2-4, is as follows: ETGVTQSPTHLIKTRGQQVTLRCSSQSGHNTVSWYQQALGQGPQFIFQYYREEENGRGNFPPRFSGLQFPNYSSELNVNALELDDSALYLCASSSASLLLAKNIQYFGAGTRLSVL.

The rearrangement uses TRBV19 and TRBJ1-5; no reliable D call. The CDR3 is 12 amino acids. Germline-derived CDR1 and CDR2 are LNHDA and SQIVND (reference sequence). The ends were cut back, 8 bases at V and 5 bases at J, with 10 bases in the middle. The CDR3 spells CASSRVDQPQHF. Here the CDR3 DNA reads TGTGCCAGTTCGCGTGTTGATCAGCCCCAGCATTTT.

The J gene is TRBJ2-1, the V gene TRBV27, with TRBD1 identical over 10 bases. Trimming at V came to 5 bases and at J to 5 bases, leaving 9 bases not matched to a gene. Per the germline V gene, CDR1 is MNHEY and CDR2 is SMNVEV (reference sequence). There are 16 residues in the CDR3. The CDR3 reads CASSRYDRGQDNEQFF. The DNA for the CDR3 is TGTGCCAGCAGTCGATACGACAGGGGGCAGGACAATGAGCAGTTCTTC.

This clone was seen once. Here the CDR3 reads CATFSGNEKLFF. The CDR3 coding sequence is TGTGCCACCTTTTCGGGTAATGAAAAACTGTTTTTT. The chain is built from TRBV6-1 and TRBJ1-4; no definite D call. V was trimmed by 10 bases and J by 4 bases, leaving 10 bases between them. The germline V gene encodes CDR1 MNHNS and CDR2 SASEGT. The CDR3 loop spans 12 amino acids.

J is TRBJ1-4 and V is TRBV5-1, with D tentatively TRBD1 (5 bases). Germline-derived CDR1 and CDR2 are SGHRS and YFSETQ. CDR3 size: 15 residues. The V end was cut by 0 bases, the J end by 7 bases, with 13 bases between. The CDR3, as DNA: TGCGCCAGCAGCTTGGGCGGGGGAGGAGGTGAAAAACTGTTTTTT. Its translation is CASSLGGGGGEKLFF.

J is TRBJ1-2 and V is TRBV19; D unclear. The CDR3 has 14 amino acids. Germline lookup yields CDR1 LNHDA and CDR2 SQIVND (reference sequence). The V and J ends lost 3 bases and 2 bases respectively, with 10 bases between them. The CDR3 loop is CASSILAENYGYTF. CDR3 in DNA: TGTGCCAGTAGTATTTTGGCTGAGAACTATGGCTACACCTTC.

The gene calls are TRBV29-1 and TRBJ2-1, with D perhaps TRBD1 (5 bases). This CDR3 comprises 13 residues. The V gene's germline CDR1 is SQVTM and CDR2 ANQGSEA. V lost 7 bases to trimming and J lost 9 bases, with 19 bases between them. In nucleotides, the CDR3 is TGCAGCGCCACCCCCTCTTGGGGCGGTGAGCAGTTCTTC. Translation: CSATPSWGGEQFF.

On this clone itself: This same CDR3 is encoded by further DNA sequences in the sample. This chain connects TRBV7-2 to TRBJ1-2; weak D call: TRBD1 (5 bases). The V gene lost 6 bases and the J gene lost 2 bases, with 10 bases spanning the gap. CDR3 length: 13 residues. CDR1 is SGHTA, CDR2 FQGNSA, per germline. The CDR3: CASSLGGNYGYTF. CDR3 sequence (DNA): TGTGCCAGCAGTCTTGGGGGAAACTATGGCTACACCTTC.

The J gene is TRBJ2-7, the V gene TRBV6-5, with 10 bases aligning to TRBD1. Germline assignment: CDR1 MNHEY and CDR2 SVGAGI. The V and J ends lost 5 bases and 6 bases, in that order; junction bases with no gene match: 4. The CDR3 length is 13 residues. The CDR3 nucleotides are TGTGCCAGCAGTCGGACAGGGGGTCTCGAGCAGTACTTC. Translated, it gives CASSRTGGLEQYF.

Only one count was recorded for this clone. The rearrangement joins TRBV5-6 to TRBJ2-1, with 9 nucleotides matching TRBD1. Germline V gene sequence: CDR1 SGHDT, CDR2 YYEEEE. Germline trimming cut 4 bases from V and 3 bases from J; bases unmatched to any gene: 8. The CDR3 loop spans 16 amino acids. The CDR3 is CASSIRQGDVYNEQFF. The CDR3 DNA reads as TGTGCCAGCAGCATACGACAGGGGGACGTCTACAATGAGCAGTTCTTC.

The V and J genes are TRBV28 and TRBJ1-2; no definite D call. Germline-derived CDR1 and CDR2 are MDHEN and SYDVKM. Trimming removed 3 bases at V and 2 bases at J, with 25 bases between. The CDR3 extends over 19 amino acids. CDR3 coding DNA: TGTGCCAGCAGTTTTAGGAGGCCCCTCCACCTAGAATTGAACTATGGCTACACCTTC. This codes for CASSFRRPLHLELNYGYTF.

The rearrangement joins TRBV5-1 to TRBJ1-5; D is ambiguous. Germline-derived CDR1 and CDR2 are SGHRS and YFSETQ. Trimming left V 4 bases short and J 4 bases short, with 12 bases between. CDR3 length: 14 residues. The CDR3 here is CASSPQDLNQPQHF. CDR3 in DNA: TGCGCCAGCAGCCCCCAGGACCTGAATCAGCCCCAGCATTTT. Variable domain in full (rest from reference TRBV5-1 and TRBJ1-5): KAGVTQTPRYLIKTRGQQVTLSCSPISGHRSVSWYQQTPGQGLQFLFEYFSETQRNKGNFPGRFSGRQFSNSRSEMNVSTLELGDSALYLCASSPQDLNQPQHFGDGTRLSIL.

This chain connects TRBV5-5 to TRBJ2-1; 9 bases fit TRBD2. This CDR3 is built from 18 residues. From germline, CDR1 is SGHKS and CDR2 YYEKEE (reference sequence). V lost 0 bases to trimming and J lost 2 bases; unmatched junction nucleotides: 9. The CDR3 here is CASSLGALAGGPYNEQFF. CDR3 sequence (DNA): TGTGCCAGCAGCTTGGGTGCCCTTGCGGGAGGGCCCTACAATGAGCAGTTCTTC.

The CDR3 spells CASSLAPQPRVGYTF. The CDR3 bases are TGTGCCAGCAGCTTAGCTCCCCAACCGAGGGTAGGCTACACCTTC. This chain uses TRBV7-8 with TRBJ1-2; D is undetermined. The CDR3 sequence is 15 residues long. Looked up from germline, CDR1 is SGHVS and CDR2 is FQNEAQ. The V and J ends lost 0 bases and 8 bases respectively, with 16 bases between them.

The chain recombines TRBV6-5 with TRBJ2-7; D possibly corresponds to TRBD1 (6 bases). Trimming cost V 6 bases and J 0 bases, with 12 bases left between them. Germline V CDR1 and CDR2: MNHEY, SVGAGI. CDR3 length: 14 amino acids. The CDR3 coding sequence is TGTGCCAGCAGGCGCCGGGACAACTCCTACGAGCAGTACTTC. Translation gives CASRRRDNSYEQYF.